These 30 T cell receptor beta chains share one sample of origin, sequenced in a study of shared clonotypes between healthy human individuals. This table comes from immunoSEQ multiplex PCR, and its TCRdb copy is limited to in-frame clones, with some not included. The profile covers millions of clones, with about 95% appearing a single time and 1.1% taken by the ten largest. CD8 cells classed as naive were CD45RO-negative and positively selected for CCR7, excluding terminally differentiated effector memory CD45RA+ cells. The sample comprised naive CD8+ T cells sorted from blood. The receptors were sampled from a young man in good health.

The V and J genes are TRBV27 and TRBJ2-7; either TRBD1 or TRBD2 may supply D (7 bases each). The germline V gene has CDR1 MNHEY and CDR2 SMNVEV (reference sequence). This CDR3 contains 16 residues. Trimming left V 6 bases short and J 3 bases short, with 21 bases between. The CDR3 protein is CASRGVDQGEGYEQYF. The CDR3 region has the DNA TGTGCCAGCAGAGGGGTAGATCAGGGGGAGGGCTACGAGCAGTACTTC.

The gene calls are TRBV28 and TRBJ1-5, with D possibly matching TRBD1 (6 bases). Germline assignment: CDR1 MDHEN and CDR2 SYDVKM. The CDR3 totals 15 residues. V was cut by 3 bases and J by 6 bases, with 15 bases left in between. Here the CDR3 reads CASSFTGQAFQPQHF. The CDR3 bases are TGTGCCAGCAGTTTTACGGGACAAGCTTTTCAGCCCCAGCATTTT.

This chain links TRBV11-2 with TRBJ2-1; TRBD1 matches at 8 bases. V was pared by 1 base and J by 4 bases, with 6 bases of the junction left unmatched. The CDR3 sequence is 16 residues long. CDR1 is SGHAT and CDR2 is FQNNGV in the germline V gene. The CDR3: CASSLVGTGAYNEQFF. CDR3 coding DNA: TGTGCCAGCAGCTTAGTCGGGACAGGTGCGTACAATGAGCAGTTCTTC.

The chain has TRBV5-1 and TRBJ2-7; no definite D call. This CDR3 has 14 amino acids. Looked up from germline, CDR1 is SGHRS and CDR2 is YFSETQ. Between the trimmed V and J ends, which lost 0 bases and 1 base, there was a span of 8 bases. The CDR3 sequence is CASSLEVTSYEQYF. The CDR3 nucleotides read TGCGCCAGCAGCTTGGAGGTCACTTCCTACGAGCAGTACTTC.

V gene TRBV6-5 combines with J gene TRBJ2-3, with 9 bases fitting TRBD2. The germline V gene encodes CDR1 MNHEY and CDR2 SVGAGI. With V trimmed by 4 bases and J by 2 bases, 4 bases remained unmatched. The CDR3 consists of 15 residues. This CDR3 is CASSWVAGATDTQYF. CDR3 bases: TGTGCCAGCAGTTGGGTAGCGGGGGCCACAGATACGCAGTATTTT.

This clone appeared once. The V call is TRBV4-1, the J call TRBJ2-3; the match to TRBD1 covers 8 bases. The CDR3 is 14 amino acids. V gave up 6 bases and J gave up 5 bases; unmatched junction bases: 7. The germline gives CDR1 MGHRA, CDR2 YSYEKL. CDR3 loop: CASSPETGEDTQYF. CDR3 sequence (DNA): TGCGCCAGCAGTCCCGAGACAGGGGAAGATACGCAGTATTTT.

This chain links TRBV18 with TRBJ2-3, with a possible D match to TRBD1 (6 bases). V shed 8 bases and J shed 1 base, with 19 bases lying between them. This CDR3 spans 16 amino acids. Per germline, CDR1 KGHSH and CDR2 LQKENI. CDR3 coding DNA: TGTGCCAGCACAAATAATACAGGGCTGGGCACAGATACGCAGTATTTT. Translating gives CASTNNTGLGTDTQYF.

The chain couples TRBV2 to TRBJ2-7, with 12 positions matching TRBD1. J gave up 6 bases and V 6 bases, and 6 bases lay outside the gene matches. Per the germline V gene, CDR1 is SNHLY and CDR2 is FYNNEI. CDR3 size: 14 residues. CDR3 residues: CASSPGTGGLEQYF. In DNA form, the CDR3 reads TGTGCCAGCAGCCCGGGGACAGGGGGCCTCGAGCAGTACTTC.

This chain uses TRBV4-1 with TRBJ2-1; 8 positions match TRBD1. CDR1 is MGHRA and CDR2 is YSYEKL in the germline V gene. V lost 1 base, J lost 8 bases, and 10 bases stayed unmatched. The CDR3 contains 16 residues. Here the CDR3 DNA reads TGCGCCAGCAGCCAAGCCCCGCGGACAGGGCTTTATGAGCAGTTCTTC. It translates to CASSQAPRTGLYEQFF.

CDR3: CASSSPLGFGNTIYF. CDR3 coding DNA: TGTGCCAGCAGCTCCCCTTTAGGGTTTGGAAACACCATATATTTT. This chain connects TRBV7-9 to TRBJ1-3, with D uncertain. The germline V gene has CDR1 SEHNR and CDR2 FQNEAQ (reference sequence). V lost 4 bases, J lost 3 bases, and 13 bases lay in between. This CDR3 contains 15 residues.

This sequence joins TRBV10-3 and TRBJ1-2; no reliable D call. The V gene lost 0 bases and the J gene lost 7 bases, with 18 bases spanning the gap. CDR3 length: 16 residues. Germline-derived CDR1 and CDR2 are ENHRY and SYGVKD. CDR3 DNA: TGTGCCATCAGTGAGTCTGGCGGCTCCTCTATACTTGGCTACACCTTC. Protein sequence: CAISESGGSSILGYTF.

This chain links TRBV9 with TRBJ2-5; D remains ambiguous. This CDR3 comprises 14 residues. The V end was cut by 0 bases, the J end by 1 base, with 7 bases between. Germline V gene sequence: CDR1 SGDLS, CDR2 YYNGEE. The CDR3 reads CASSVDTTQETQYF. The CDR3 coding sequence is TGTGCCAGCAGCGTAGACACCACCCAAGAGACCCAGTACTTC.

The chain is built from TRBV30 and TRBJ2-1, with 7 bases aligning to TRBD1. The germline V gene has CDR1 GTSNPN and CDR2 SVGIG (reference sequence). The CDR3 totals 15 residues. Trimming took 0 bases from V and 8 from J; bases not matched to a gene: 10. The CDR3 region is CAWSVQTGYLDEQFF. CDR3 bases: TGTGCCTGGAGTGTACAGACAGGGTATCTCGATGAGCAGTTCTTC.

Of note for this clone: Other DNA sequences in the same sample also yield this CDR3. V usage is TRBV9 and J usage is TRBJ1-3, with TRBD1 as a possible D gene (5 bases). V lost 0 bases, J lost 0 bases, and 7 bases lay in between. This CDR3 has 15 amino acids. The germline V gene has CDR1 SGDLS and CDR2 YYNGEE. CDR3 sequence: CASSVGGASGNTIYF. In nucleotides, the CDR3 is TGTGCCAGCAGCGTAGGTGGGGCCTCTGGAAACACCATATATTTT.

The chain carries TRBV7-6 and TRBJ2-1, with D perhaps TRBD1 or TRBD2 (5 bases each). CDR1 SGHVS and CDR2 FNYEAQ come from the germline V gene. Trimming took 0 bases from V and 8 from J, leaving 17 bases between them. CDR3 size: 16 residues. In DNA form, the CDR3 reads TGTGCCAGCAGCTTAGCGGGTAGCGTCTTAGGGGATGAGCAGTTCTTC. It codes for CASSLAGSVLGDEQFF.

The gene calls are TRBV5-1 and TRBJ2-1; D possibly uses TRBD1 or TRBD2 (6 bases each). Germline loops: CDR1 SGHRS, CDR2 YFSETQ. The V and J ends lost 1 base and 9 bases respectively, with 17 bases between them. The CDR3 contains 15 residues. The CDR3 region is CASSLLVAEGGEQFF. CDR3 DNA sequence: TGCGCCAGCAGCTTGCTAGTAGCGGAGGGGGGTGAGCAGTTCTTC.

The CDR3 here is CAISDSGGGGQKLFF. CDR3 nucleotides: TGTGCCATCAGTGACTCAGGGGGCGGCGGGCAAAAACTGTTTTTT. The rearrangement joins TRBV10-3 to TRBJ1-4; 8 nucleotides agree with TRBD1. The CDR3 extends over 15 amino acids. Germline lookup yields CDR1 ENHRY and CDR2 SYGVKD. V gave up 3 bases and J gave up 9 bases; unmatched junction bases: 9.

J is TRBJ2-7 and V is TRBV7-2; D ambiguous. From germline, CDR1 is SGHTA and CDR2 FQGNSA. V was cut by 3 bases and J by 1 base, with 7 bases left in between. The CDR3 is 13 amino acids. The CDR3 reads CASSFWQSYEQYF. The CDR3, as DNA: TGTGCCAGCAGCTTCTGGCAGTCCTACGAGCAGTACTTC.

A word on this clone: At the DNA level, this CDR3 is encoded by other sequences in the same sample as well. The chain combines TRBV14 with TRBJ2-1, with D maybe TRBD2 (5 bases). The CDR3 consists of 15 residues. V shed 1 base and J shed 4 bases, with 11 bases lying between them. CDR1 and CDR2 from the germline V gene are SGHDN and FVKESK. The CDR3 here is CASSQVAGGYNEQFF. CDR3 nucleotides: TGTGCCAGCAGCCAAGTGGCAGGAGGATACAATGAGCAGTTCTTC.

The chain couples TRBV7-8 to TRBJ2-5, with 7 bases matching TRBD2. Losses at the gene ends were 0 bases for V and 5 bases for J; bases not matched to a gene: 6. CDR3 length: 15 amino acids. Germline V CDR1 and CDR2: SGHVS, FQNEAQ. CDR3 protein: CASSLALAEWETQYF. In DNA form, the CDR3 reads TGTGCCAGCAGCTTAGCCCTAGCGGAGTGGGAGACCCAGTACTTC.

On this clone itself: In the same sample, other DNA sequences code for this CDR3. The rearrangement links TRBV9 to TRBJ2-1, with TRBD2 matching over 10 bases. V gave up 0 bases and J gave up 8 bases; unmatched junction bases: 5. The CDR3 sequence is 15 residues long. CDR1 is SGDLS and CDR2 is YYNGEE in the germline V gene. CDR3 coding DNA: TGTGCCAGCAGCGTAGAAGCGGGGGGGCCTGATGAGCAGTTCTTC. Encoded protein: CASSVEAGGPDEQFF. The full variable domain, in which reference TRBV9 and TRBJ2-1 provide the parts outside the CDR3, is DSGVTQTPKHLITATGQRVTLRCSPRSGDLSVYWYQQSLDQGLQFLIQYYNGEERAKGNILERFSAQQFPDLHSELNLSSLELGDSALYFCASSVEAGGPDEQFFGPGTRLTVL.

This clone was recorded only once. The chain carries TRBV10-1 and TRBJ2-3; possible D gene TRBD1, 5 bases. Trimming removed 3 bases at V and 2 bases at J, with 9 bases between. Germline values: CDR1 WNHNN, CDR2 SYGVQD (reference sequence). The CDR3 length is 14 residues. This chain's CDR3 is CASSDPTDTDTQYF. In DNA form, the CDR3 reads TGCGCCAGCAGTGACCCGACAGACACAGATACGCAGTATTTT.

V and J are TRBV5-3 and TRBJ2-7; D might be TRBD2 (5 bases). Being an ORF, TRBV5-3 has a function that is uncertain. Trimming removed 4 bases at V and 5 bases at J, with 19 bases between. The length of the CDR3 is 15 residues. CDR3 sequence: CARSAGTRQRDEQYF. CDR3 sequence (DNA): TGTGCCAGAAGCGCGGGTACTCGTCAACGCGACGAGCAGTACTTC.

The CDR3 spells CASSLPPSGSYEQYF. The CDR3 DNA sequence: TGCGCCAGCAGCTTGCCGCCTAGCGGGAGTTACGAGCAGTACTTC. The chain uses TRBV5-1 and TRBJ2-7; 10 bases are shared with TRBD2. This CDR3 comprises 15 residues. CDR1 and CDR2 from the germline V gene are SGHRS and YFSETQ. The trim removed 1 base at V and 4 bases at J, leaving 5 bases unmatched.

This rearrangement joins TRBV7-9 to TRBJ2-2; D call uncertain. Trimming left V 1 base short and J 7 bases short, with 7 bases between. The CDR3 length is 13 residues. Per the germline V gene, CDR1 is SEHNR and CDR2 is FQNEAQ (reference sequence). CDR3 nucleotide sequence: TGTGCCAGCAGCTTAGGGTTTGGCGGGGAGCTGTTTTTT. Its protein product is CASSLGFGGELFF. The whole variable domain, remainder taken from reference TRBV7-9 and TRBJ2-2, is DTGVSQNPRHKITKRGQNVTFRCDPISEHNRLYWYRQTLGQGPEFLTYFQNEAQLEKSRLLSDRFSAERPKGSFSTLEIQRTEQGDSAMYLCASSLGFGGELFFGEGSRLTVL.

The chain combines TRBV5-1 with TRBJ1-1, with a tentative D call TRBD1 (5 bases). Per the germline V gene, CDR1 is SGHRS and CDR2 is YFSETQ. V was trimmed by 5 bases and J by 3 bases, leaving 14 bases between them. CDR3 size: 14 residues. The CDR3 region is CASRRGPLDTEAFF. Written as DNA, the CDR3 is TGCGCCAGCAGGCGGGGACCTTTGGACACTGAAGCTTTCTTT.

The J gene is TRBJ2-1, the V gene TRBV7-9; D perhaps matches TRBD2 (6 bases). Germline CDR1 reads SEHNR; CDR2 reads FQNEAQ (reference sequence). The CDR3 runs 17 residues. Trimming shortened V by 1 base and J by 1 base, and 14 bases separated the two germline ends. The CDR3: CASSLEVGSGSYNEQFF. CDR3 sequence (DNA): TGTGCCAGCAGCTTAGAGGTCGGTAGCGGTTCCTACAATGAGCAGTTCTTC.

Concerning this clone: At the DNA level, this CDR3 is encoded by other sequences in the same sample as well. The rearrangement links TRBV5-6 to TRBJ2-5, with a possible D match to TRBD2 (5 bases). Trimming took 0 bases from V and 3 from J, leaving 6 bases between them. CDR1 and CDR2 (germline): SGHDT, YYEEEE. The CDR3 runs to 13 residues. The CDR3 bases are TGTGCCAGCAGCTTGGAGGGAGAAGAGACCCAGTACTTC. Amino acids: CASSLEGEETQYF.

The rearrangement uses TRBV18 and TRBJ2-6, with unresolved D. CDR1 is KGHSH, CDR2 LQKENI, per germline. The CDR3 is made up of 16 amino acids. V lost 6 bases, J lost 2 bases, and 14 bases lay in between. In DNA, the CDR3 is TGTGCCAGCTCCCCTGACCTCGGAGCTGGGGCCAACGTCCTGACTTTC. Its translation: CASSPDLGAGANVLTF.

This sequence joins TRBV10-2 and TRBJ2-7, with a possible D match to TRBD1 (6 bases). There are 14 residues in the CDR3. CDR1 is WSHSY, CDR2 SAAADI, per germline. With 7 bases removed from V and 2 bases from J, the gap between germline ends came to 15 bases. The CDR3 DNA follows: TGCGCCAGCATTCGCGACCGGGACACCTACGAGCAGTACTTC. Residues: CASIRDRDTYEQYF.